This is a list of T cell receptor beta chains from one sample in a study of OX40 agonist ivuxolimab in advanced cancers. TCRdb keeps only in-frame clones here, not all; method: immunoSEQ multiplex PCR. The sample holds approximately 50,000 clones; about 84% are singletons and the top ten take less than 5%. The sample here was CD4+ or CD8+ T cells sorted from blood, taken in a trial of the OX40 agonist ivuxolimab. All receptors derive from an adult with an advanced solid tumor such as melanoma, head and neck, liver or kidney cancer. Each CDR3 is given with its conserved first and last residue. The D gene is left open where the match is weak.

V gene: TRBV19
J gene: TRBJ2-1
CDR3 length: 17
D gene: TRBD1
CDR3 protein: CASSHETQGVGYNEQFF

V gene: TRBV2
J gene: TRBJ2-5
CDR3 length: 16
D gene: TRBD2
CDR3 protein: CASSGGLAGDSGTQYF

V gene: TRBV7-8
J gene: TRBJ1-1
CDR3 length: 13
D gene: NA
CDR3 protein: CASSLERNTEAFF

V gene: TRBV18
J gene: TRBJ1-2
CDR3 length: 13
D gene: NA
CDR3 protein: CASSPGAGDGYTF

V gene: TRBV5-4
J gene: TRBJ1-2
CDR3 length: 15
D gene: NA
CDR3 protein: CASSLGAGKSYGYTF

V gene: TRBV6-1
J gene: TRBJ2-1
CDR3 length: 15
D gene: TRBD1
CDR3 protein: CASRRTGAGNNEQFF

V gene: TRBV30
J gene: TRBJ2-5
CDR3 length: 13
D gene: NA
CDR3 protein: CAWSGRLQETQYF

V gene: TRBV7-2
J gene: TRBJ2-3
CDR3 length: 15
D gene: NA
CDR3 protein: CASSPQSGPTDTQYF

V gene: TRBV28
J gene: TRBJ1-1
CDR3 length: 15
D gene: NA
CDR3 protein: CASYRLTGGNTEAFF

V gene: TRBV6-5
J gene: TRBJ1-6
CDR3 length: 15
D gene: NA
CDR3 protein: CASSYIGGAGSPLHF

V gene: TRBV7-9
J gene: TRBJ1-3
CDR3 length: 13
D gene: NA
CDR3 protein: CASSFVGGNTIYF

V gene: TRBV7-2
J gene: TRBJ1-6
CDR3 length: 15
D gene: NA
CDR3 protein: CASSLRGAENSPLHF

V gene: TRBV19
J gene: TRBJ2-3
CDR3 length: 15
D gene: NA
CDR3 protein: CASSYIGTGPDTQYF

V gene: TRBV30
J gene: TRBJ2-2
CDR3 length: 13
D gene: NA
CDR3 protein: CAWNRAATGELFF

V gene: TRBV18
J gene: TRBJ2-5
CDR3 length: 13
D gene: NA
CDR3 protein: CASSPRVKETQYF

V gene: TRBV4-1
J gene: TRBJ2-1
CDR3 length: 16
D gene: TRBD1
CDR3 protein: CASSRNSRQGSSEQFF

V gene: TRBV6-5
J gene: TRBJ1-1
CDR3 length: 12
D gene: NA
CDR3 protein: CASSYPNTEAFF

V gene: TRBV6-6
J gene: TRBJ2-7
CDR3 length: 15
D gene: TRBD1
CDR3 protein: CASSRPGQASHEQYF

V gene: TRBV28
J gene: TRBJ1-5
CDR3 length: 12
D gene: NA
CDR3 protein: CASGGSDQPQHF

V gene: TRBV19
J gene: TRBJ2-1
CDR3 length: 14
D gene: TRBD2
CDR3 protein: CASSRGGRYNEQFF

V gene: TRBV28
J gene: TRBJ2-1
CDR3 length: 15
D gene: TRBD2
CDR3 protein: CASSFLAGGGNEQFF

V gene: TRBV5-6
J gene: TRBJ2-7
CDR3 length: 14
D gene: NA
CDR3 protein: CASSLNRISYEQYF

V gene: TRBV7-2
J gene: TRBJ2-7
CDR3 length: 14
D gene: TRBD1
CDR3 protein: CASSAADRTYEQYF

V gene: TRBV5-4
J gene: NA
CDR3 length: 16
D gene: TRBD2
CDR3 protein: CASSQGVAGGLYEQYF

V gene: TRBV5-1
J gene: TRBJ2-1
CDR3 length: 14
D gene: NA
CDR3 protein: CASTPQEIYNEQFF

V gene: TRBV5-1
J gene: TRBJ2-1
CDR3 length: 16
D gene: TRBD1
CDR3 protein: CASSLPGQWAYNEQFF

V gene: TRBV19
J gene: TRBJ2-2
CDR3 length: 15
D gene: NA
CDR3 protein: CASSISRPDTGELFF

V gene: TRBV4-1
J gene: TRBJ2-5
CDR3 length: 18
D gene: TRBD2
CDR3 protein: CASSQGDPIAGGPETQYF

V gene: TRBV13
J gene: TRBJ1-1
CDR3 length: 13
D gene: NA
CDR3 protein: CASSRDLNTEAFF

V gene: TRBV18
J gene: TRBJ2-7
CDR3 length: 16
D gene: NA
CDR3 protein: CASSPFRDTQGYEQYF

V gene: TRBV7-9
J gene: TRBJ2-2
CDR3 length: 15
D gene: TRBD1
CDR3 protein: CASSSGTGGPGELFF

V gene: TRBV18
J gene: TRBJ2-7
CDR3 length: 15
D gene: TRBD1
CDR3 protein: CASSPRQGATYEQYF

V gene: TRBV7-6
J gene: TRBJ1-5
CDR3 length: 15
D gene: NA
CDR3 protein: CASSLGTSNNQPQHF

V gene: TRBV7-9
J gene: TRBJ1-6
CDR3 length: 16
D gene: TRBD1
CDR3 protein: CASSLGVGTGGSPLHF

V gene: TRBV7-3
J gene: TRBJ2-3
CDR3 length: 14
D gene: NA
CDR3 protein: CASSSQGSTDTQYF

V gene: TRBV20-1
J gene: TRBJ1-2
CDR3 length: 11
D gene: NA
CDR3 protein: CSAPEDSGYTF

V gene: TRBV7-9
J gene: TRBJ1-2
CDR3 length: 14
D gene: TRBD1
CDR3 protein: CASSLGTGHYGYTF

V gene: TRBV5-6
J gene: TRBJ1-2
CDR3 length: 15
D gene: NA
CDR3 protein: CASSPLRGGHYGYTF

V gene: TRBV12-2
J gene: TRBJ2-7
CDR3 length: 15
D gene: NA
CDR3 protein: CASRLIRQSSYEQYF

V gene: TRBV5-6
J gene: TRBJ2-5
CDR3 length: 13
D gene: TRBD1
CDR3 protein: CASSLDRGHTQYF

V gene: TRBV6-1
J gene: TRBJ2-7
CDR3 length: 15
D gene: TRBD1
CDR3 protein: CASSEPTGFTYEQYF

V gene: TRBV28
J gene: TRBJ1-4
CDR3 length: 15
D gene: NA
CDR3 protein: CASSIQTANNEKLFF

V gene: TRBV9
J gene: TRBJ1-5
CDR3 length: 14
D gene: NA
CDR3 protein: CASSDRQDLGPQHF

V gene: TRBV7-2
J gene: TRBJ2-1
CDR3 length: 15
D gene: TRBD1
CDR3 protein: CASSSRQGVLNEQFF

V gene: TRBV30
J gene: TRBJ2-1
CDR3 length: 15
D gene: TRBD1
CDR3 protein: CAWSPGQGAFHEQFF

V gene: TRBV4-2
J gene: TRBJ1-1
CDR3 length: 16
D gene: NA
CDR3 protein: CASSHPGANSGTEAFF

V gene: TRBV11-3
J gene: TRBJ1-6
CDR3 length: 15
D gene: NA
CDR3 protein: CASSLGHGNNSPLHF

V gene: TRBV6-5
J gene: TRBJ2-5
CDR3 length: 15
D gene: NA
CDR3 protein: CASSYSSAGIRTQYF

V gene: TRBV30
J gene: TRBJ2-2
CDR3 length: 14
D gene: NA
CDR3 protein: CAWEAGGGTGELFF

V gene: TRBV7-7
J gene: TRBJ2-1
CDR3 length: 14
D gene: NA
CDR3 protein: CASSLGLDGDEQFF

V gene: TRBV28
J gene: TRBJ2-7
CDR3 length: 12
D gene: NA
CDR3 protein: CATIAGYRNQYF

V gene: TRBV18
J gene: TRBJ2-1
CDR3 length: 15
D gene: NA
CDR3 protein: CASSPPSGGHNEQFF